Below are 32 T cell receptor beta chains sequenced from a single sample in a study of OX40 agonist ivuxolimab in advanced cancers. The method was immunoSEQ multiplex PCR; TCRdb's version includes in-frame clones alone and lacks a portion of them. The data contain tens of thousands of clones, roughly 93% of them singletons. The material sequenced was CD4+ or CD8+ T cells sorted from blood, taken in a trial of the OX40 agonist ivuxolimab. Source of these receptors: an adult with an advanced solid tumor such as melanoma, head and neck, liver or kidney cancer.

Details on this clone: Germline and junction disagree at one end, which may indicate a read error. The chain combines TRBV7-8 with TRBJ1-5; 9 bases are a match to TRBD1. Germline V gives CDR1 SGHVS, CDR2 FQNEAQ. The CDR3 runs to 17 residues. The CDR3 DNA follows: TGTGCCAGCAGCTTAGCATTCTGGGACAGGGAGGGTCAGACCCAGCATTTT. Its translation: CASSLAFWDREGQTQHF.

The genes are TRBV28 and TRBJ2-7, with a tentative D call TRBD2 (6 bases). V lost 2 bases and J lost 2, with 16 bases in between. Germline CDR1 and CDR2: MDHEN and SYDVKM. This CDR3 region has 16 residues. The CDR3 reads CASSLRALAATYEQYF. The CDR3 nucleotides read TGTGCCAGCAGTTTACGGGCCTTAGCGGCCACCTACGAGCAGTACTTC.

This clone occurred once. CDR3 nucleotide sequence: TGTGCCAGTAGTGCCGGACTACTCCCCACAGATACGCAGTATTTT. Its protein product is CASSAGLLPTDTQYF. V usage is TRBV19 and J usage is TRBJ2-3, with D possibly being TRBD2 (6 bases). Germline CDR1 LNHDA, CDR2 SQIVND (reference sequence). The CDR3 contains 15 residues. Deletions cut 5 bases from V and 2 bases from J, with 14 bases between.

The rearrangement uses TRBV5-4 and TRBJ2-1; the D is unclear. V was cut by 0 bases and J by 9 bases, with 19 bases left in between. CDR3 length: 16 amino acids. Germline V CDR1 and CDR2: SGHNT, YYREEE (reference sequence). The chain's CDR3 is CASSLAIQGNRGEQFF. The CDR3 DNA reads as TGTGCCAGCAGCTTGGCGATTCAAGGAAATAGAGGTGAGCAGTTCTTC.

The chain recombines TRBV7-8 with TRBJ2-1; 10 positions match TRBD2. CDR1 and CDR2 from the germline V gene are SGHVS and FQNEAQ. V was pared by 1 base and J by 4 bases, with 7 bases of the junction left unmatched. CDR3 length equals 17 residues. The CDR3 nucleotides are TGTGCCAGCAGCTTAGTGGCGTCTAGCGGGAGATACAATGAGCAGTTCTTC. It codes for CASSLVASSGRYNEQFF.

This clone came up once. This sequence joins TRBV4-1 and TRBJ1-2; TRBD1 aligns across 10 bases. The germline V gene has CDR1 MGHRA and CDR2 YSYEKL. CDR3 length: 14 amino acids. Unmatched junction bases numbered 8, after V lost 5 bases and J lost 8 bases. The CDR3 is CASSTRTGGSGYTF. Here the CDR3 DNA reads TGCGCCAGCAGCACACGGACAGGGGGGAGCGGCTACACCTTC.

The rearrangement joins TRBV27 to TRBJ1-5, with D maybe TRBD1 (5 bases). The germline gives CDR1 MNHEY, CDR2 SMNVEV (reference sequence). This CDR3 has 15 residues. Trimming removed 4 bases at V and 2 bases at J, with 12 bases between. This CDR3 is CASSSGWGGNQPQHF. The CDR3 coding sequence is TGTGCCAGCAGTTCTGGATGGGGGGGCAATCAGCCCCAGCATTTT.

The chain links TRBV7-9 to TRBJ1-3; a weak D match, TRBD1 (5 bases). The germline CDR1 and CDR2 sequences are SEHNR and FQNEAQ (reference sequence). Trimming left V 4 bases short and J 0 bases short, with 16 bases between. The CDR3 is 17 residues long. The CDR3 coding sequence is TGTGCCAGCAGCTCTTCAACCGGGGCCAGCTCTGGAAACACCATATATTTT. It is translated as CASSSSTGASSGNTIYF.

The chain carries TRBV28 and TRBJ2-5, with D tentatively TRBD2 (5 bases). V lost 5 bases to trimming and J lost 2 bases, with 18 bases between them. Germline CDR1 reads MDHEN; CDR2 reads SYDVKM. The CDR3 is made up of 16 amino acids. The CDR3 DNA follows: TGTGCCAGCAGTACCCCGCGCGGTAGCGAGCAAGAGACCCAGTACTTC. Its protein is CASSTPRGSEQETQYF.

The rearrangement links TRBV28 to TRBJ2-2, with unresolved D. The V end was cut by 5 bases, the J end by 5 bases, with 6 bases between. This CDR3 is 12 amino acids long. The germline V gene encodes CDR1 MDHEN and CDR2 SYDVKM. CDR3 DNA sequence: TGTGCCAGCAGTCCCCCAACCGGGGAGCTGTTTTTT. Its protein is CASSPPTGELFF.

The chain combines TRBV29-1 with TRBJ2-2; tentatively, D is TRBD1 (6 bases). Germline V gene data show CDR1 as SQVTM and CDR2 as ANQGSEA. This CDR3 is 15 amino acids long. Trimming pared 1 base from V and 4 bases from J, leaving 13 bases between. Here the CDR3 DNA reads TGCAGCGTTGAAGGGGTCAGGGGTGGCACCGGGGAGCTGTTTTTT. This encodes CSVEGVRGGTGELFF.

The chain has TRBV11-3 and TRBJ1-4; 9 bases are shared with TRBD1. Germline CDR1 is SGHNT and CDR2 is YENEEA. After removal of 2 bases from V and 7 bases from J, the junction contained 8 bases not matched to a gene. The CDR3 is 16 amino acids. The chain's CDR3 is CASSLNRGDRVEKLFF. CDR3 nucleotide sequence: TGTGCCAGCAGCTTAAATAGGGGGGACAGGGTTGAAAAACTGTTTTTT.

This chain links TRBV11-2 with TRBJ2-5; 7 bases are a match to TRBD1. This CDR3 has 16 amino acids. Germline assignment: CDR1 SGHAT and CDR2 FQNNGV. Trimming at V came to 1 base and at J to 5 bases, leaving 10 bases not matched to a gene. The CDR3 reads CASSLVAGGIGETQYF. The CDR3 DNA reads as TGTGCCAGCAGCTTAGTGGCAGGGGGAATAGGGGAGACCCAGTACTTC.

This chain connects TRBV28 to TRBJ1-1; tentatively, D is TRBD1 (6 bases). The CDR3 sequence is 14 residues long. Germline V gene data show CDR1 as MDHEN and CDR2 as SYDVKM. V was pared by 6 bases and J by 0 bases, with 11 bases between. CDR3 region: CASSIGQMNTEAFF. Written as DNA, the CDR3 is TGTGCCAGCAGCATCGGACAGATGAACACTGAAGCTTTCTTT.

The chain joins TRBV7-4 to TRBJ1-3, with no clear D. CDR1 is SGHVT, CDR2 SQSDAQ, per germline. This CDR3 region has 15 residues. The V gene lost 3 bases and the J gene lost 1 base, with 10 bases spanning the gap. As DNA, the CDR3 is TGTGCCAGCAGCTTTGTTGGCAAATCTGGAAACACCATATATTTT. Amino acid sequence: CASSFVGKSGNTIYF.

V gene TRBV28 combines with J gene TRBJ1-2; 7 bases align to TRBD1. CDR3 length: 13 amino acids. Germline V CDR1 and CDR2: MDHEN, SYDVKM. V was clipped by 5 bases and J by 6 bases; unmatched bases: 6. CDR3: CASSPTGAHGYTF. DNA of the CDR3: TGTGCCAGCAGTCCTACAGGGGCTCATGGCTACACCTTC.

J is TRBJ1-5 and V is TRBV2; a possible D gene is TRBD1 (5 bases). CDR1 SNHLY and CDR2 FYNNEI come from the germline V gene. The ends were cut back, 6 bases at V and 4 bases at J, with 13 bases in the middle. The CDR3 consists of 14 residues. CDR3 loop: CASRGLGENQPQHF. In nucleotides, the CDR3 is TGTGCCAGCAGGGGACTCGGGGAGAATCAGCCCCAGCATTTT.

The chain has TRBV7-9 and TRBJ2-2; 8 bases agree with TRBD2. Germline CDR1 and CDR2: SEHNR and FQNEAQ (reference sequence). The CDR3 is 15 residues long. V shed 6 bases, J shed 6 bases, and the junction held 9 bases outside the gene matches. CDR3: CASRPPGLDAGELFF. Here the CDR3 DNA reads TGTGCCAGCAGACCTCCGGGACTAGACGCCGGGGAGCTGTTTTTT. The full variable domain, in which reference TRBV7-9 and TRBJ2-2 provide the parts outside the CDR3, is DTGVSQNPRHKITKRGQNVTFRCDPISEHNRLYWYRQTLGQGPEFLTYFQNEAQLEKSRLLSDRFSAERPKGSFSTLEIQRTEQGDSAMYLCASRPPGLDAGELFFGEGSRLTVL.

This clone was observed a single time. The V and J genes are TRBV27 and TRBJ2-7; 7 bases line up with TRBD1. The J segment lost 3 bases and the V segment lost 2 bases, leaving 4 bases of the junction unmatched. In germline, CDR1 is MNHEY, CDR2 SMNVEV (reference sequence). The CDR3 length is 14 residues. The DNA of the CDR3 is TGTGCCAGCAGTTTAGATTCAGGGGGCTACGAGCAGTACTTC. Translation: CASSLDSGGYEQYF.

This clone appeared once. The rearrangement uses TRBV29-1 and TRBJ2-1; the D gene is possibly TRBD1 (6 bases). Looked up from germline, CDR1 is SQVTM and CDR2 is ANQGSEA. The CDR3 covers 14 residues. V lost 6 bases and J lost 6, with 18 bases in between. This CDR3 is CSVGVADRRNEQFF. CDR3 sequence (DNA): TGCAGCGTGGGGGTGGCGGACAGACGCAATGAGCAGTTCTTC.

V and J are TRBV19 and TRBJ2-5; no definite D call. V dropped 0 bases and J dropped 5 bases, with 10 bases sitting between them. This CDR3 comprises 14 residues. The germline gives CDR1 LNHDA, CDR2 SQIVND (reference sequence). This chain's CDR3 is CASSIEGSPETQYF. The CDR3 region has the DNA TGTGCCAGTAGTATAGAGGGTAGCCCGGAGACCCAGTACTTC.

This clone was counted only a few times. The chain employs TRBV5-1 and TRBJ1-1; weak D call: TRBD1 (5 bases). Germline V gene lookup returns CDR1 SGHRS and CDR2 YFSETQ. V was clipped by 4 bases and J by 5 bases, with 12 bases between them. This CDR3 contains 13 residues. The CDR3 reads CASSEGIGTEAFF. CDR3 bases: TGCGCCAGCAGCGAGGGGATTGGGACTGAAGCTTTCTTT.

V usage is TRBV7-6 and J usage is TRBJ2-2; the D is unclear. Germline CDR1 SGHVS, CDR2 FNYEAQ. CDR3 length equals 11 residues. With 3 bases removed from V and 7 bases from J, the gap between germline ends came to 3 bases. The CDR3, as DNA: TGTGCCAGCAGCTTTGACGGGGAGCTGTTTTTT. This sequence encodes CASSFDGELFF.

The chain employs TRBV19 and TRBJ2-6, with D perhaps matching TRBD1 (5 bases). The CDR3 consists of 15 residues. Germline values: CDR1 LNHDA, CDR2 SQIVND (reference sequence). V was pared by 1 base and J by 4 bases, with 8 bases between. The CDR3 DNA follows: TGTGCCAGTAGTATAGGCCGGACAGGGGCCAACGTCCTGACTTTC. This encodes CASSIGRTGANVLTF.

V usage is TRBV9 and J usage is TRBJ2-5; D uncertain. CDR3 length: 14 amino acids. V gave up 4 bases and J gave up 5 bases, with 15 bases separating them. CDR1 is SGDLS, CDR2 YYNGEE, per germline. The CDR3 DNA sequence: TGTGCCAGCAGCCCACCCGCCGCCAGGGAGACCCAGTACTTC. Translation gives CASSPPAARETQYF.

The rearrangement joins TRBV7-8 to TRBJ1-2, with 9 bases fitting TRBD1. V lost 4 bases and J lost 5; bases outside the gene matches: 8. This CDR3 has 15 amino acids. Germline CDR1 SGHVS, CDR2 FQNEAQ. CDR3 region: CASSSKQGALYGYTF. The CDR3 DNA sequence: TGTGCCAGCAGCTCAAAACAGGGGGCCCTATATGGCTACACCTTC.

The chain combines TRBV30 with TRBJ2-7, with D perhaps TRBD1 or TRBD2 (5 bases each). V shed 0 bases and J shed 4 bases, with 16 bases lying between them. The CDR3 is 15 residues long. From germline, CDR1 is GTSNPN and CDR2 SVGIG (reference sequence). The CDR3: CAWSVRGLPGYEQYF. CDR3 DNA: TGTGCCTGGAGTGTGAGGGGTTTGCCCGGTTACGAGCAGTACTTC.

The chain employs TRBV30 and TRBJ1-2; D unclear. CDR1 GTSNPN and CDR2 SVGIG come from the germline V gene (reference sequence). V lost 6 bases to trimming and J lost 3 bases, with 8 bases between them. The length of the CDR3 is 11 residues. CDR3 DNA sequence: TGTGCCTGCCCCCTTTACTATGGCTACACCTTC. Its protein is CACPLYYGYTF.

The chain links TRBV7-9 to TRBJ2-1; D not certain. This CDR3 comprises 12 residues. The germline V gene encodes CDR1 SEHNR and CDR2 FQNEAQ (reference sequence). V dropped 5 bases and J dropped 9 bases, with 11 bases sitting between them. The CDR3 here is CASSAKPGEQFF. CDR3 nucleotides: TGTGCCAGCAGCGCAAAGCCCGGTGAGCAGTTCTTC.

V is TRBV6-5 and J is TRBJ2-7, with a weak D call TRBD2 (5 bases). Trimming stripped 2 bases from V and 3 bases from J, with 11 bases between. CDR1 and CDR2 (germline): MNHEY, SVGAGI. The CDR3 totals 14 residues. DNA of the CDR3: TGTGCCAGCAGTTACGACGGGGTGAGCTACGAGCAGTACTTC. Translation gives CASSYDGVSYEQYF.

V usage is TRBV7-9 and J usage is TRBJ2-1, with 11 positions matching TRBD2. The J segment lost 2 bases and the V segment lost 1 base, leaving 1 base of the junction unmatched. The CDR3 sequence is 16 residues long. Germline V gene sequence: CDR1 SEHNR, CDR2 FQNEAQ (reference sequence). CDR3 amino acids: CASSLVSGRAYNEQFF. CDR3 sequence (DNA): TGTGCCAGCAGCTTAGTTAGCGGGAGGGCCTACAATGAGCAGTTCTTC.

The chain couples TRBV5-6 to TRBJ2-7; the match to TRBD1 covers 10 bases. Germline V gene data show CDR1 as SGHDT and CDR2 as YYEEEE. CDR3 size: 15 residues. The J segment lost 6 bases and the V segment lost 0 bases, leaving 6 bases of the junction unmatched. The CDR3 nucleotides are TGTGCCAGCAGCTTGGAAGGGACAGGGGCTCGCGAGCAGTACTTC. The encoded protein is CASSLEGTGAREQYF.